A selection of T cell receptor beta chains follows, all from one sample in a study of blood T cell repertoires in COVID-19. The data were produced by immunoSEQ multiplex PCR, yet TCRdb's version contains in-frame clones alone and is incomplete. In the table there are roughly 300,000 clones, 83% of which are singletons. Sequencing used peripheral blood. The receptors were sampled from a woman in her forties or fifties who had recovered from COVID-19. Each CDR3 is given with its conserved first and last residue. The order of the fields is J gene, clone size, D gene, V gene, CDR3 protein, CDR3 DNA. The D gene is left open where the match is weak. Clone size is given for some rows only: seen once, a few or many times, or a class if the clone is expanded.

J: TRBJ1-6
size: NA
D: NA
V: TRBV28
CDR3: CARGRRSSYNSPLHF
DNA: TGTGCCAGGGGGCGACGGAGCTCCTATAATTCACCCCTCCACTTT

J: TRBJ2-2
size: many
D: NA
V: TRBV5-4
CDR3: CASSLGAGYNTGELFF
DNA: TGTGCCAGCAGCTTGGGGGCAGGGTATAACACCGGGGAGCTGTTTTTT

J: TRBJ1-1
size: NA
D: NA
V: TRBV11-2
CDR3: CASRDTLRAKRTEAFF
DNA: TGTGCCAGCAGGGACACTCTCCGGGCCAAGCGCACTGAAGCTTTCTTT

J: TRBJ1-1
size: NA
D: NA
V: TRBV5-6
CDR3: CASSLPGNTEAFF
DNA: TGTGCCAGCAGCTTGCCGGGAAACACTGAAGCTTTCTTT

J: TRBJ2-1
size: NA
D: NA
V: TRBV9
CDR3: CASSEGAGRGPYNEQFF
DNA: TGTGCCAGCAGCGAGGGAGCGGGTCGGGGCCCATACAATGAGCAGTTCTTC

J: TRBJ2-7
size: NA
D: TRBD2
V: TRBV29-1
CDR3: CSGELANEQYF
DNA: TGCAGCGGTGAACTAGCGAACGAGCAGTACTTC

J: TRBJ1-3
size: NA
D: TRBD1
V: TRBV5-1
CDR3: CASSLTGDPGNTIYF
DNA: TGCGCCAGCAGCTTGACAGGGGACCCTGGAAACACCATATATTTT

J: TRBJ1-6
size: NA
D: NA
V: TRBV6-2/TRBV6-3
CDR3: CASSYTASNSPLHF
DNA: TGTGCCAGCAGTTACACAGCCTCTAATTCACCCCTCCACTTT

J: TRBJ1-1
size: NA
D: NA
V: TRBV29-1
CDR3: CSVEARTGRSEAFF
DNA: TGCAGCGTTGAAGCCCGAACAGGGCGGAGTGAAGCTTTCTTT

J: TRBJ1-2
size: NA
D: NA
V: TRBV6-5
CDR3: CASTSSQAGGYTF
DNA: TGTGCCAGCACCTCGAGTCAAGCGGGGGGCTACACCTTC